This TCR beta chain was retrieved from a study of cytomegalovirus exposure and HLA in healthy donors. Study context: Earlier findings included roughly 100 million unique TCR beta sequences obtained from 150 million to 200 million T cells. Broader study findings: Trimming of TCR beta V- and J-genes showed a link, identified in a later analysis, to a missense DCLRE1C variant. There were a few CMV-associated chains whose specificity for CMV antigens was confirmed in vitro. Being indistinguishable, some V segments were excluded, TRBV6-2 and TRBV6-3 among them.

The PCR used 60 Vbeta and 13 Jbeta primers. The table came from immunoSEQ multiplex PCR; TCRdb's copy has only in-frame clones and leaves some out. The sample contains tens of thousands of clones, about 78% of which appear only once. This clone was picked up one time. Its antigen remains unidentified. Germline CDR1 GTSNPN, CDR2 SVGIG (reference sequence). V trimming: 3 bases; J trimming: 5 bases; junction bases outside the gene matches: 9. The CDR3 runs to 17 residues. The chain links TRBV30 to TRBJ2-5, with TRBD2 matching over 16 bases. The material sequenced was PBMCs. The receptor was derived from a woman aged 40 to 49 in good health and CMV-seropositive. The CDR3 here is CAWSPGTSGGAGETQYF. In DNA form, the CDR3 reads TGTGCCTGGAGCCCCGGGACTAGCGGGGGGGCCGGGGAGACCCAGTACTTC.